Listed below are T cell receptor beta chains from one sample, sequenced in a study of blood T cell repertoires in COVID-19. Some clones are missing from TCRdb's copy, which holds only in-frame ones; the method was immunoSEQ multiplex PCR. The sample yields about 220,000 clones, about 80% seen once. Sequenced: PBMCs or T cells enriched from blood (not recorded which). Receptors originate from a woman aged 45-60 years who had been exposed to COVID-19. CDR3s include the opening cysteine and the closing phenylalanine or tryptophan. The order of the fields is CDR3 DNA, CDR3 protein, J gene, clone size, V gene, D gene. A D gene is named only where the DNA matches it firmly. Clone size, where shown, is once, few, many, or a class for clones that have expanded.

DNA: TGTGCCAGCAGCGCGGGGGGAAGGGGGGCCGAGCAGTACTTC; CDR3: CASSAGGRGAEQYF; J: TRBJ2-7; size: -; V: TRBV9; D: -
DNA: TGTGCCAGCAGTGAATCTCCGACAGCGCCTAATTCACCCCTCCACTTT; CDR3: CASSESPTAPNSPLHF; J: TRBJ1-6; size: once; V: TRBV2; D: -
DNA: TGTGCCAGCAGTTTCAGACAGGGGGTCTGGGCTTTCTTT; CDR3: CASSFRQGVWAFF; J: TRBJ1-1; size: few; V: TRBV2; D: TRBD1
DNA: TGTGCCAGCTCACCCTCCACGACAGCGAACACTGAAGCTTTCTTT; CDR3: CASSPSTTANTEAFF; J: TRBJ1-1; size: -; V: TRBV18; D: -
DNA: TGTGCCAGCAGTGAACCCTACAGGGGGCTGGATCAGCCCCAGCATTTT; CDR3: CASSEPYRGLDQPQHF; J: TRBJ1-5; size: -; V: TRBV6-1; D: TRBD1
DNA: TGTGCCAGCAGTGCAGGGGTGCAGAACACCATATATTTT; CDR3: CASSAGVQNTIYF; J: TRBJ1-3; size: -; V: TRBV2; D: -
DNA: TGTGCCAGCAGCTTGATCGGTGAAGCTTTCTTT; CDR3: CASSLIGEAFF; J: TRBJ1-1; size: -; V: TRBV11-2; D: -
DNA: TGTGCCAGCAGCCTACGGACAGGGCTCGGGAACACTGAAGCTTTCTTT; CDR3: CASSLRTGLGNTEAFF; J: TRBJ1-1; size: -; V: TRBV11-2; D: TRBD1
DNA: TGTGCCAGCAGTCCTACAGGGCTCCCTGAAGCTTTCTTT; CDR3: CASSPTGLPEAFF; J: TRBJ1-1; size: few; V: TRBV28; D: -
DNA: TGTGCCAGCAGCAGGGACACCACAAACACTGAAGCTTTCTTT; CDR3: CASSRDTTNTEAFF; J: TRBJ1-1; size: -; V: TRBV7-2; D: -
DNA: TGTGCCAGCAGCTTGGGAACTAGCGGGGGACGGGAGACCCAGTACTTC; CDR3: CASSLGTSGGRETQYF; J: TRBJ2-5; size: -; V: TRBV5-4; D: TRBD2
DNA: TGCGCCAGCAGCTTGACAGGGGGAACTCAGGATGAGCAGTTCTTC; CDR3: CASSLTGGTQDEQFF; J: TRBJ2-1; size: -; V: TRBV5-1; D: TRBD1
DNA: TGTGCCAGCTCACCAGGCGGCGGGCAGAGGGATGGCTACACCTTC; CDR3: CASSPGGGQRDGYTF; J: TRBJ1-2; size: -; V: TRBV18; D: -
DNA: TGTGCCAGCAGCCGGGACTATGGCCTTTACGAGCAGTACTTC; CDR3: CASSRDYGLYEQYF; J: TRBJ2-7; size: -; V: TRBV5-5; D: TRBD2
DNA: TGCGCCAGCAGCCAAGTAAGGGGAGAGCTGTTTTTT; CDR3: CASSQVRGELFF; J: TRBJ2-2; size: -; V: TRBV4-1; D: -
DNA: TGTGCCAGCACTAGGGGGGGGGCGCGTAGCTATGGCTACACCTTC; CDR3: CASTRGGARSYGYTF; J: TRBJ1-2; size: -; V: TRBV28; D: -
DNA: TGTGCCATCAGTGACCCGGACAGGGGGGTCGTTAAGCCCCAGCATTTT; CDR3: CAISDPDRGVVKPQHF; J: TRBJ1-5; size: many; V: TRBV10-3; D: TRBD1
DNA: TGTGCCAGCAGCCGTAGGACAGGAAACTATGGCTACACCTTC; CDR3: CASSRRTGNYGYTF; J: TRBJ1-2; size: -; V: TRBV7-2; D: TRBD1
DNA: TGTGCCAGCAGCCAAACCCAGGGGACCTATGGCTACACCTTC; CDR3: CASSQTQGTYGYTF; J: TRBJ1-2; size: -; V: TRBV3-1/TRBV3-2; D: -
DNA: TGTGCCAGCAGCTATTTCAGGGACACTGAAGCTTTCTTT; CDR3: CASSYFRDTEAFF; J: TRBJ1-1; size: -; V: TRBV7-9; D: -
DNA: TGTGCCAGCAGTCTGACACTCATGAACACTGAAGCTTTCTTT; CDR3: CASSLTLMNTEAFF; J: TRBJ1-1; size: few; V: TRBV14; D: -
DNA: TGTGCCAGCAGTTACGGCGGGGGGGCCGAGTACAATGAGCAGTTCTTC; CDR3: CASSYGGGAEYNEQFF; J: TRBJ2-1; size: -; V: TRBV6-6; D: TRBD2
DNA: TGTGCCAGTAGTGAGAGGTCAGAAGCGAGGAAAGAGACCCAGTACTTC; CDR3: CASSERSEARKETQYF; J: TRBJ2-5; size: -; V: TRBV19; D: -
DNA: TGTGCCAGCAGCCTGACAGGGGGCAATGAAAAACTGTTTTTT; CDR3: CASSLTGGNEKLFF; J: TRBJ1-4; size: -; V: TRBV7-9; D: TRBD1
DNA: TGTGCCAGTAGTATATGGACAGGGGGCATGGATGAGCAGTTCTTC; CDR3: CASSIWTGGMDEQFF; J: TRBJ2-1; size: -; V: TRBV19; D: TRBD1
DNA: TGTGCCTGGAGGACGGGTCTTTCGGAAAAACTGTTTTTT; CDR3: CAWRTGLSEKLFF; J: TRBJ1-4; size: -; V: TRBV30; D: -
DNA: TGTGCCAGTAGACTCGACAGGAGCTCCTACAATGAGCAGTTCTTC; CDR3: CASRLDRSSYNEQFF; J: TRBJ2-1; size: -; V: TRBV19; D: -
DNA: TGTGCCAGCAGTCCTTGGCTAGCGGGGGGGCCTTTGGGTAGAGAGACCCAGTACTTC; CDR3: CASSPWLAGGPLGRETQYF; J: TRBJ2-5; size: -; V: TRBV7-2; D: TRBD2
DNA: TGTGCCAGCAGCCCCCCTCGGAGGGAGACTGGCTACACCTTC; CDR3: CASSPPRRETGYTF; J: TRBJ1-2; size: -; V: TRBV7-8; D: -
DNA: TGTGCCAGCAGTTACCGAATCAGGGGTGAAGGCTACACCTTC; CDR3: CASSYRIRGEGYTF; J: TRBJ1-2; size: -; V: TRBV6-6; D: -